This T cell receptor beta chain was profiled in a study of cytomegalovirus exposure and HLA in healthy donors. Study findings and constraints: Immune exposure data for these donors was limited to CMV serostatus.

As regards this clone: Its cognate antigen is unknown.

The primer mix had 60 Vbeta and 13 Jbeta primers. Only in-frame clones appear in the TCRdb table, and some are missing; sequencing was by immunoSEQ multiplex PCR. The repertoire holds about 190,000 clones, with 80% to 85% as singletons. The CDR3 totals 15 residues. CDR1 and CDR2 from the germline V gene are SGHVS and FQNEAQ. Trimming removed 4 bases at V and 0 bases at J, with 10 bases between. This TCR was sampled from a woman aged 18-29 years in good health and CMV-seronegative. The V gene is TRBV7-8, the J gene TRBJ1-5, with D uncertain. The material sequenced was PBMCs. The CDR3 loop is CASSWNSYSNQPQHF. The CDR3 nucleotides read TGTGCCAGCAGCTGGAACAGCTATAGCAATCAGCCCCAGCATTTT.